This TCR beta chain was sequenced in a study of blood T cell repertoires in COVID-19. Study-level information: There were acute and convalescent COVID-19 samples, and they came from the United States, Italy and Spain.

This clone occurred once. In the original workflow: Reference gene primer amplification yielded estimated nucleated cell counts. Some clones are missing from TCRdb's copy, which holds only in-frame ones; the method was immunoSEQ multiplex PCR. V, J and clone size reflect that table, while D and trimming were determined from the DNA. The sample lists more than 100,000 clones; around 84% were seen once. The receptor was isolated from a human donor in a cohort sampled during active COVID-19. The sample comprised peripheral blood.

CDR3 region: CASSGTGDPPEAFF. CDR3 coding DNA: TGCGCCAGCAGCGGGACAGGGGATCCCCCTGAAGCTTTCTTT. The chain joins TRBV5-1 to TRBJ1-1, with 10 positions matching TRBD1. In germline, CDR1 is SGHRS, CDR2 YFSETQ. The V and J ends lost 4 bases and 6 bases, in that order; junction bases with no gene match: 6. This CDR3 region has 14 residues.